Described below is a single TCR beta chain sequence and its context. Its antigen remains unidentified. V lost 3 bases and J lost 1, with 9 bases in between. Germline-derived CDR1 and CDR2 are ENHRY and SYGVKD. The CDR3 consists of 14 residues. This sample stems from a study of T cell responses to AZD1222 COVID-19 vaccine. The study, taken as a whole, reports: Reportedly, nearly half of unique spike TCRs recognized epitopes outside B.1.351/B.1.1.7 mutations. Baseline testing showed seropositivity in only six or seven AZD1222 recipients.

Sequencing was performed with immunoSEQ multiplex PCR; in TCRdb, only in-frame clones are kept and a portion is missing. Among fewer than 150,000 clones listed, approximately 85% were seen once. The chain links TRBV10-3 to TRBJ1-1; D not certain. The sequences come from peripheral blood, collected on day 0 of AZD1222 vaccination. The sequence derives from an adult in good health. In nucleotides, the CDR3 is TGTGCCATCAGTGATAGCGCCGCGAACACTGAAGCTTTCTTT. It is translated as CAISDSAANTEAFF.